The 11 T cell receptor beta chains given below trace back to one sample, sequenced in a study of cytomegalovirus exposure and HLA in healthy donors. Primers included in the PCR were 60 Vbeta and 13 Jbeta primers. The repertoire was sequenced with immunoSEQ multiplex PCR; TCRdb's copy has only in-frame clones and lacks some. The sample consists of roughly 120,000 clones, roughly 80% of them appearing once. The sequencing sample was made of PBMCs. The receptors come from a man aged 55 to 69 in good health and CMV-seropositive.

The chain recombines TRBV14 with TRBJ2-2; D is possibly TRBD2 (5 bases). Trimming left V 1 base short and J 1 base short, with 10 bases between. This CDR3 is built from 16 residues. Germline V CDR1 and CDR2: SGHDN, FVKESK. The CDR3 coding sequence is TGTGCCAGCAGCCAAGTGACTGGAGGGAACACCGGGGAGCTGTTTTTT. This encodes CASSQVTGGNTGELFF. Together with reference TRBV14 and TRBJ2-2, the CDR3 gives the full variable domain: EAGVTQFPSHSVIEKGQTVTLRCDPISGHDNLYWYRRVMGKEIKFLLHFVKESKQDESGMPNNRFLAERTGGTYSTLKVQPAELEDSGVYFCASSQVTGGNTGELFFGEGSRLTVL.

The chain is built from TRBV10-3 and TRBJ2-2; TRBD2 matches 11 bases. This CDR3 is built from 16 residues. The germline V gene encodes CDR1 ENHRY and CDR2 SYGVKD. Trimming removed 5 bases from V and 4 bases from J; junction bases left unmatched: 6. The CDR3 DNA is TGTGCCATCAGTACTACTAGCGGGAGCAGCACCGGGGAGCTGTTTTTT. Translation gives CAISTTSGSSTGELFF.

The chain couples TRBV10-3 to TRBJ2-1, with 12 bases matching TRBD2. CDR1 and CDR2 from the germline V gene are ENHRY and SYGVKD. Trimming at V came to 10 bases and at J to 10 bases, leaving 8 bases not matched to a gene. The CDR3 covers 13 residues. CDR3 residues: CANGLAGGDEQFF. The CDR3 DNA sequence: TGTGCCAACGGGCTAGCGGGAGGGGACGAGCAGTTCTTC.

The V gene is TRBV7-2, the J gene TRBJ2-2; D gene ambiguous. V lost 5 bases to trimming and J lost 6 bases, with 7 bases between them. Germline V CDR1 and CDR2: SGHTA, FQGNSA. This CDR3 contains 12 residues. The CDR3 sequence: CASSTYAGELFF. CDR3 nucleotides: TGTGCCAGCAGCACCTATGCCGGGGAGCTGTTTTTT.

Of note for this clone: The same CDR3 arises from other DNA sequences in this sample as well. This CDR3 is CASSLQENTEAFF. The CDR3 bases are TGTGCCAGCAGCCTACAGGAGAACACTGAAGCTTTCTTT. This chain joins TRBV7-3 and TRBJ1-1; TRBD1 might be the D (5 bases). Germline CDR1 reads SGHTA; CDR2 reads FQGTGA. With 5 bases removed from V and 1 base from J, the gap between germline ends came to 8 bases. This CDR3 comprises 13 residues.

V is TRBV5-1 and J is TRBJ2-2; a weak D match, TRBD2 (7 bases). The CDR3 has 16 amino acids. CDR1 and CDR2 from the germline V gene are SGHRS and YFSETQ. V shed 4 bases and J shed 1 base, with 14 bases lying between them. The CDR3 DNA reads TGCGCCAGCAGCCGGGGGCCTAGCGGGAACACCGGGGAGCTGTTTTTT. This encodes CASSRGPSGNTGELFF.

This clone has more than one count but fewer than ten. The chain recombines TRBV4-2 with TRBJ2-7, with 7 nucleotides matching TRBD2. This CDR3 region has 15 residues. J lost 3 bases, V lost 4 bases, and 9 bases had no gene match. Germline V gives CDR1 LGHNA, CDR2 YNFKEQ. CDR3 sequence (DNA): TGTGCCAGCAGCCGTACTTCTGGCGGGAGCTACGAGCAGTACTTC. Translated, it gives CASSRTSGGSYEQYF.

The V gene is TRBV7-3, the J gene TRBJ2-1, with D perhaps matching TRBD2 (6 bases). Per germline, CDR1 SGHTA and CDR2 FQGTGA. This CDR3 is built from 13 residues. Trimming removed 6 bases from V and 9 bases from J, with 15 bases in between. As DNA, the CDR3 is TGTGCCAGCAGGGGCCGACTAGAAGTTGAGCAGTTCTTC. Protein product: CASRGRLEVEQFF.

This chain joins TRBV11-2 and TRBJ2-3, with D hard to call. V dropped 8 bases and J dropped 3 bases, with 21 bases sitting between them. This CDR3 is 16 amino acids long. Germline V gives CDR1 SGHAT, CDR2 FQNNGV. CDR3 DNA sequence: TGTGCCAGCTCCTATACGAGAGGCCTCTTTACAGATACGCAGTATTTT. Amino acid sequence: CASSYTRGLFTDTQYF.

This clone showed up just a few times. The genes are TRBV19 and TRBJ1-1, with D maybe TRBD1 (5 bases). The CDR3 has 11 amino acids. Germline V lookup: CDR1 LNHDA, CDR2 SQIVND (reference sequence). The V end was cut by 10 bases, the J end by 4 bases, with 10 bases between. The CDR3 nucleotides read TGTGCCACCCTAAGGGGCACTGAAGCTTTCTTT. The encoded protein is CATLRGTEAFF.

This chain joins TRBV2 and TRBJ2-2, with TRBD1 identical over 7 bases. V gave up 8 bases and J gave up 6 bases; unmatched junction bases: 6. Germline V CDR1 and CDR2: SNHLY, FYNNEI. The CDR3 is 13 residues long. This chain's CDR3 is CASRLTGAGELFF. The DNA for the CDR3 is TGTGCCAGCCGACTTACAGGGGCCGGGGAGCTGTTTTTT.